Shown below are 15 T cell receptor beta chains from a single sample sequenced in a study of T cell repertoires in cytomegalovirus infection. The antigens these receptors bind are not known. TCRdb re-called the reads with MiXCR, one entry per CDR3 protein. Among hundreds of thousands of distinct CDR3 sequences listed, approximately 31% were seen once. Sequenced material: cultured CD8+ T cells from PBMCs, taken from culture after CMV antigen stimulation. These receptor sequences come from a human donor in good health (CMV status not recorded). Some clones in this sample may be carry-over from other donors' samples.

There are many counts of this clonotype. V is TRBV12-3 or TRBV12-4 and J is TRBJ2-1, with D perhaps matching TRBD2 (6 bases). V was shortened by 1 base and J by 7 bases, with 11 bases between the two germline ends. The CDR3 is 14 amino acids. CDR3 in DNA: TGTGCCAGCAGTTTAGGGGGGGTGACGAATGAGCAGTTCTTC. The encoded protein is CASSLGGVTNEQFF.

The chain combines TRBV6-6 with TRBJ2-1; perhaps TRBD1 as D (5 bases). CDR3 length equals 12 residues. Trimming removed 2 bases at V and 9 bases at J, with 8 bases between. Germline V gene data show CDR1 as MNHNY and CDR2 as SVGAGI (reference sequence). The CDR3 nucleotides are TGTGCCAGCAGTTACATGGGGCCTGAGCAGTTCTTC. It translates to CASSYMGPEQFF.

The CDR3 protein is CASSRRLEWDQPQHF. CDR3 bases: TGTGCCAGCAGCAGGAGACTCGAATGGGATCAGCCCCAGCATTTT. This chain uses TRBV7-2 with TRBJ1-5; no clear D. The V and J ends lost 5 bases and 5 bases respectively, with 16 bases between them. The CDR3 extends over 15 amino acids. The germline V gene has CDR1 SGHTA and CDR2 FQGNSA.

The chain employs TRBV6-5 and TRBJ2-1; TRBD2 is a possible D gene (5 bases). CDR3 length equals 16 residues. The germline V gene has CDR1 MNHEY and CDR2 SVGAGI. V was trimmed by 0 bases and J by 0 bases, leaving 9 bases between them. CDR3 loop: CASSYSGESSYNEQFF. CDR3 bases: TGTGCCAGCAGTTACTCGGGAGAGAGCTCCTACAATGAGCAGTTCTTC.

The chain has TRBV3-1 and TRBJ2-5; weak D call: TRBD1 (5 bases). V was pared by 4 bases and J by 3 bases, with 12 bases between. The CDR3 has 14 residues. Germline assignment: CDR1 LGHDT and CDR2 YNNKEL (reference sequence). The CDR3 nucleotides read TGTGCCAGCAGCCCCCTAAGCAGGGAAGAGACCCAGTACTTC. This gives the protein CASSPLSREETQYF.

CDR3 loop: CASSLGETWERTNYGYTF. CDR3 in DNA: TGTGCCAGCAGCTTAGGGGAAACTTGGGAGAGAACTAACTATGGCTACACCTTC. The V gene is TRBV7-8, the J gene TRBJ1-2; D is uncertain. The CDR3 length is 18 residues. Trimming removed 1 base from V and 0 bases from J, with 18 bases in between. Germline CDR1 SGHVS, CDR2 FQNEAQ. Full variable domain (remainder filled in from reference TRBV7-8 and TRBJ1-2): GAGVSQSPRYKVAKRGQDVALRCDPISGHVSLFWYQQALGQGPEFLTYFQNEAQLDKSGLPSDRFFAERPEGSVSTLKIQRTQQEDSAVYLCASSLGETWERTNYGYTFGSGTRLTVV.

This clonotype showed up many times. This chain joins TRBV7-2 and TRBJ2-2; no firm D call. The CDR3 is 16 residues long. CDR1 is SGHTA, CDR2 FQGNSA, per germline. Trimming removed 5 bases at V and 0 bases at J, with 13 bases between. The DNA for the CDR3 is TGTGCCAGCAGCCCGGACCGAGCTACGAACACCGGGGAGCTGTTTTTT. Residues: CASSPDRATNTGELFF.

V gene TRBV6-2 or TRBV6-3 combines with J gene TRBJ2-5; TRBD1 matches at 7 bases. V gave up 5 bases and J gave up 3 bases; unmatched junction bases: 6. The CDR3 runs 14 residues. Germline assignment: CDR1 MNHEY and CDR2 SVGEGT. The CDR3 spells CASSETGQEETQYF. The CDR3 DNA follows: TGTGCCAGCAGTGAGACAGGGCAAGAAGAGACCCAGTACTTC.

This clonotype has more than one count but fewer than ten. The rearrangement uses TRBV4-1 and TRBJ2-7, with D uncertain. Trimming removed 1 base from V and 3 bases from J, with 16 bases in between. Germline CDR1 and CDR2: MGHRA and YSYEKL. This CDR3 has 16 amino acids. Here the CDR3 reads CASSQGSDLVVYEQYF. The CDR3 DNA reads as TGCGCCAGCAGCCAAGGATCCGACTTAGTGGTCTACGAGCAGTACTTC.

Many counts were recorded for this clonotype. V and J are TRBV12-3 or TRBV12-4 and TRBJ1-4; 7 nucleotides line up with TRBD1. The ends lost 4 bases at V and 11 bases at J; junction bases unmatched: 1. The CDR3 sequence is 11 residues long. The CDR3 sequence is CASSSGQKLFF. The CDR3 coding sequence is TGTGCCAGCAGTTCGGGACAGAAACTGTTTTTT.

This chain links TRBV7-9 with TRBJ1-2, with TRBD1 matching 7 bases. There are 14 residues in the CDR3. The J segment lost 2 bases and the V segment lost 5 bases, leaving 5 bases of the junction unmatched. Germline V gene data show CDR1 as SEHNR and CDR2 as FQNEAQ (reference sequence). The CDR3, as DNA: TGTGCCAGCAGCACCAACAGGGGAAACTATGGCTACACCTTC. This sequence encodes CASSTNRGNYGYTF.

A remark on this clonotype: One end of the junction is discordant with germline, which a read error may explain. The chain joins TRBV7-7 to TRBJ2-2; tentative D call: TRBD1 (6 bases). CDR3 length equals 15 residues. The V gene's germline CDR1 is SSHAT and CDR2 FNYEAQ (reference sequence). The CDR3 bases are TGTGCTAGCAGCCCGGGACACGAGAACACCGGGGAGCTGTTTTTT. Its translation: CASSPGHENTGELFF.

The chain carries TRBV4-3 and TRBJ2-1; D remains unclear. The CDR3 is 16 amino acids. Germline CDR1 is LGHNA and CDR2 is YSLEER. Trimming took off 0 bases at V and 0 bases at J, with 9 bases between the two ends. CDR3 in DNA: TGCGCCAGCAGCCAAGATTGGCAGAGCTCCTACAATGAGCAGTTCTTC. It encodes CASSQDWQSSYNEQFF.

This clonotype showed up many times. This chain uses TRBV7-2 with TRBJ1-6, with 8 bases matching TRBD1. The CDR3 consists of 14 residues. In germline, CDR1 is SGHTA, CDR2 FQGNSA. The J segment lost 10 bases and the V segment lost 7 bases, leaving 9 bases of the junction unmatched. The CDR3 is CASKDGQGGSPLHF. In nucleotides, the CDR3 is TGTGCCAGCAAAGATGGACAGGGAGGGTCACCCCTCCACTTT.

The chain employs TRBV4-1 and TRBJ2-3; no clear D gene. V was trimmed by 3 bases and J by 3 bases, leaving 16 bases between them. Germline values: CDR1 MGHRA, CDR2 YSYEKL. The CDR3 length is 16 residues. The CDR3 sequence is CASSHPKGTSTDTQYF. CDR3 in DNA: TGCGCCAGCAGCCACCCGAAGGGAACGAGTACAGATACGCAGTATTTT.